The following is a TCR beta chain sequence with its context. Its antigen is still unknown. The data belong to a study of cytomegalovirus exposure and HLA in healthy donors. Findings and limits, study-wide: Testing in vitro showed three CMV-associated chains specific for CMV antigens. Among TCR beta chains, those listed as cytomegalovirus-associated numbered under 200. Productive status was seen about 90% or about 30% of the time for most TCR beta V segments in an earlier analysis. A later analysis linked a missense DCLRE1C variant to TCR beta V- and J-gene trimming.

The study ran its PCR with 60 Vbeta and 13 Jbeta primers. The data were produced by immunoSEQ multiplex PCR, yet TCRdb's version contains in-frame clones alone and is incomplete. The data contain 150,000 to 180,000 clones, roughly 74% of them singletons. V gave up 3 bases and J gave up 0 bases, with 7 bases separating them. The V gene's germline CDR1 is SGDLS and CDR2 YYNGEE. This CDR3 region has 15 residues. The sequencing input was PBMCs. The sequence was collected from a young man in good health and CMV-seronegative. The chain combines TRBV9 with TRBJ2-6; D is undetermined. This chain's CDR3 is CASSETTSGANVLTF. In DNA, the CDR3 is TGTGCCAGCAGCGAAACAACCTCTGGGGCCAACGTCCTGACTTTC.